This TCR beta chain emerged from a study of blood T cell repertoires in COVID-19 (dated by TCRdb to 2020 to 2022). With respect to the entire study: Samples from collaborators originated in the United States, Italy and Spain and spanned both the acute and convalescent phases of COVID-19. The prospective study material was composed of cDNA or gDNA derived from T cells, B-cell-depleted T cells, or PBMCs. Deeply sampled blood TCRbeta repertoires from subjects exposed to, actively infected with, or recovered from COVID-19 were included in the dataset. The repertoires were released in a freely available public database meant as a resource for research on the immune response to SARS-CoV-2. The samples were drawn from two sources: the first 160 participants of the ongoing ImmuneRACE study, and 1,000 to 1,500 subjects contributed by 6 global collaborators. Nearly every sample came with metadata listing a de-identified subject ID, COVID-19 status, age in years and sex. HLA class I and class II types, where available, came from metadata supplied by the sample provider rather than from assay-based typing.

The immunoSEQ Assay, a bias-controlled multiplex PCR, was used to amplify TCRbeta CDR3 regions from genomic DNA. Under the source paper's analysis protocol: The number of nucleated cells in each sample was estimated from the amplification of reference gene primers within the assay. To quantify the absolute abundance of each unique TCRbeta CDR3 rearrangement, sequence reads were collapsed and filtered. For each sample, productive Simpson clonality was calculated as the square root of Simpson's diversity index over productive rearrangements. Imported from immuneACCESS, the table was reduced by TCRdb to in-frame sequences with V and J called. These copies leave out some clones; in studies compared against another copy, an unresolved V gene accounts for under half, and the cause of the remainder is not known. Clone size and V and J calls were adopted from that table, with D and trimming inferred from the DNA. Counted in this sample were some 74,000 clones; around 78% of them appeared once. The leading ten clones occupy 15% to 20% of the sample.

Collaborating institutions collected whole blood in K2EDTA tubes following their own protocols. For TCRbeta analysis, collaborators shipped samples in one of three forms: frozen whole blood, isolated PBMCs, or DNA extracted from either of those sample types. CDR1 MNHEY and CDR2 SMNVEV are derived from the germline V gene (reference sequence). The CDR3 numbers 15 residues from cysteine through phenylalanine. Here the CDR3 DNA is all that survives: 45 bases in frame from base 1. Trimming at the junction amounts to 2 bases on V and 2 bases on J, and the germline ends lie 13 bases apart. Results and caveats for the whole study, not just this receptor: The amount of clinical and demographic metadata varied by source and participant and was provided uncurated.

In regard to this clone: Its cognate antigen has yet to be identified. It has no much larger one-base neighbor in the sample; base qualities were not kept.

The sample consisted of peripheral blood. The sequence was obtained from a woman at least 80 years old with acute or convalescent COVID-19. In this chain, TRBV27 is recombined with TRBJ2-7; no D segment can be confidently identified. CDR3 reads: CASSLKPGTPYEQYF. The nucleotides read TGTGCCAGCAGTTTAAAACCCGGTACCCCCTACGAGCAGTACTTC.